Listed here is a single TCR beta chain. The data originate from a study of blood T cell repertoires in COVID-19. About the research overall: In each case, the material was cDNA or gDNA derived from T cells, B-cell-depleted T cells, or PBMCs.

Repertoires were generated with immunoSEQ multiplex PCR, while TCRdb's copy carries only in-frame clones and drops some. The sample contains 250,000 or so clones, around 80% of which appear only once. V trimming: 7 bases; J trimming: 2 bases; junction bases outside the gene matches: 3. The CDR3 has 15 amino acids. Germline CDR1 MNHEY, CDR2 SVGAGI. Sequencing was performed on peripheral blood. This TCR came from a man between 60 and 70 years old with acute or convalescent COVID-19. V usage is TRBV6-5 and J usage is TRBJ2-3; 13 nucleotides line up with TRBD2. The CDR3 bases are TGTGCCAGCACCGGGACTAGCGGGGCCACAGATACGCAGTATTTT. It translates to CASTGTSGATDTQYF.